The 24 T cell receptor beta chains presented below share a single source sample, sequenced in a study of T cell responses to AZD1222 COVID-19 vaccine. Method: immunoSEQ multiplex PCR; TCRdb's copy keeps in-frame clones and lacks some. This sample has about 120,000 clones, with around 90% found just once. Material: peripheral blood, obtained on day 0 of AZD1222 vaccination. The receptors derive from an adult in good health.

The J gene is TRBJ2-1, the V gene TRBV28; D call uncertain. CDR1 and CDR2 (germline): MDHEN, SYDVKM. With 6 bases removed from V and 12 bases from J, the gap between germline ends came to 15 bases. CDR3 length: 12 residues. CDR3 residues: CASSTDVMGQFF. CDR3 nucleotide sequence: TGTGCCAGCAGCACGGACGTGATGGGGCAGTTCTTC.

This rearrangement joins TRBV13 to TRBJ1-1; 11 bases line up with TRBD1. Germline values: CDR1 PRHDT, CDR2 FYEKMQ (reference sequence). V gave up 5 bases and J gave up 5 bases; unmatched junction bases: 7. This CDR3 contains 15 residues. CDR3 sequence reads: CASSIPGQGATEAFF. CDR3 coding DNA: TGTGCCAGCAGCATACCAGGACAGGGGGCAACTGAAGCTTTCTTT.

CDR3 protein: CSVEDPNEQFF. DNA for the CDR3: TGCAGCGTTGAGGACCCCAATGAGCAGTTCTTC. V and J are TRBV29-1 and TRBJ2-1; unclear D gene. V lost 3 bases and J lost 6, with 6 bases in between. This CDR3 region has 11 residues. Germline lookup yields CDR1 SQVTM and CDR2 ANQGSEA.

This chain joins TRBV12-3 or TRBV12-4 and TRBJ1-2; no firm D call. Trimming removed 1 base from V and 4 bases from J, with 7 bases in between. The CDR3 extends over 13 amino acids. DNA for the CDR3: TGTGCCAGCAGTTTAGGGGCGGTCTATGGCTACACCTTC. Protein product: CASSLGAVYGYTF.

CDR3 sequence: CASSEALIGTAYGYTF. CDR3 in DNA: TGTGCCAGCAGTGAAGCGCTTATTGGGACAGCCTATGGCTACACCTTC. The chain couples TRBV6-1 to TRBJ1-2; TRBD1 matches 7 bases. The CDR3 totals 16 residues. Germline V gives CDR1 MNHNS, CDR2 SASEGT. V shed 0 bases, J shed 4 bases, and the junction held 8 bases outside the gene matches.

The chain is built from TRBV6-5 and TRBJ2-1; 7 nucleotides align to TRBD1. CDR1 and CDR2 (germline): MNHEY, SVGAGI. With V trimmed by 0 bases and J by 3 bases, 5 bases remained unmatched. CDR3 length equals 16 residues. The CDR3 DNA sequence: TGTGCCAGCAGTTACTCGGTGGGACAGAGCTACAATGAGCAGTTCTTC. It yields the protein CASSYSVGQSYNEQFF.

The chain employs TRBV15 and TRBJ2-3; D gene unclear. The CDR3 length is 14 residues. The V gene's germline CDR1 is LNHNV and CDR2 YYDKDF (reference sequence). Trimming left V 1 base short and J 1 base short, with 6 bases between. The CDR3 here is CATSRVVGTDTQYF. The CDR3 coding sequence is TGTGCCACCAGCAGAGTGGTTGGCACAGATACGCAGTATTTT.

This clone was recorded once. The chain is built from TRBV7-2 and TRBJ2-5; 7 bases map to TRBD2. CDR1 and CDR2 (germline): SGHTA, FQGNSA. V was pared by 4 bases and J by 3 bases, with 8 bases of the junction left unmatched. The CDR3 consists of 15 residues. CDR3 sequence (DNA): TGTGCCAGCAGCTCGATTGGGGCGGGAGAAGAGACCCAGTACTTC. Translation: CASSSIGAGEETQYF.

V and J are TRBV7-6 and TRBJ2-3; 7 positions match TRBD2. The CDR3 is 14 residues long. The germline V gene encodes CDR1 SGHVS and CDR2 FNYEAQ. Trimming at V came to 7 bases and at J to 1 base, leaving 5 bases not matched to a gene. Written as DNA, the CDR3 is TGTGCCAGCATATCGGGGGGTGGCACAGATACGCAGTATTTT. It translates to CASISGGGTDTQYF.

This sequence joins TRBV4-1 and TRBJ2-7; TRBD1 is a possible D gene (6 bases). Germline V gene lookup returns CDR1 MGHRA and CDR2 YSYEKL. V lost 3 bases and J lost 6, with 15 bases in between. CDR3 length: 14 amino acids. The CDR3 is CASSHTGRNSEQYF. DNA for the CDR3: TGCGCCAGCAGCCATACAGGGAGAAACAGCGAGCAGTACTTC.

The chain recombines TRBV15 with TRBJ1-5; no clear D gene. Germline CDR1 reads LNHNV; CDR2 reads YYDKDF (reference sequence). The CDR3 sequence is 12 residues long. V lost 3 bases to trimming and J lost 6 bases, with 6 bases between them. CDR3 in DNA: TGTGCCACCAGCAGTTGGGGTCAGCCCCAGCATTTT. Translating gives CATSSWGQPQHF.

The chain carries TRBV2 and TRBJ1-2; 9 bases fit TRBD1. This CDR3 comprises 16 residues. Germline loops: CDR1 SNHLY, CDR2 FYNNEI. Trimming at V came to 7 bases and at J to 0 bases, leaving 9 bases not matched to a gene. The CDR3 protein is CASKPGTGRSNYGYTF. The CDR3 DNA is TGTGCCAGCAAACCGGGGACAGGGAGGTCTAACTATGGCTACACCTTC.

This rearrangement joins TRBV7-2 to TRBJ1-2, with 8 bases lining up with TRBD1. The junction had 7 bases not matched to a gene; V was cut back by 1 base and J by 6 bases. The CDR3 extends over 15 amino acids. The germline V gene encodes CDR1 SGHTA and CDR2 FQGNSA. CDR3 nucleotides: TGTGCCAGCAGCTTAGGCGGCAGGGGGCAGGATGGCTACACCTTC. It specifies CASSLGGRGQDGYTF.

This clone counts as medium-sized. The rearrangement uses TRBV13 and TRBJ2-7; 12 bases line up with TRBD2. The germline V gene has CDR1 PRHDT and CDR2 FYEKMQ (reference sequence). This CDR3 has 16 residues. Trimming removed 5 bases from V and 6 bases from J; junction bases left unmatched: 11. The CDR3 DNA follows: TGTGCCAGCAGCCACCGGACTAGCGGGATCAGAGCCGAGCAGTACTTC. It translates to CASSHRTSGIRAEQYF.

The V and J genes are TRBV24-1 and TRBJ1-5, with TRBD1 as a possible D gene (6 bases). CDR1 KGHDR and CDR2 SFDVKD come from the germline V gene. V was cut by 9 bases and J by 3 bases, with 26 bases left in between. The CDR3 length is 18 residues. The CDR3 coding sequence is TGTGCCACCTTGTTAAGTCGCGGAAGGACAGCCGACAATCAGCCCCAGCATTTT. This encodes CATLLSRGRTADNQPQHF.

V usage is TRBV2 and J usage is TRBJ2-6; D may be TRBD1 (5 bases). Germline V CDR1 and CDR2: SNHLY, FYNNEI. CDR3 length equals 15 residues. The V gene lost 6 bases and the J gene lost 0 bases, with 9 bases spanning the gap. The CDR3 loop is CASRPQGSGANVLTF. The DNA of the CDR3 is TGTGCCAGCAGGCCTCAGGGCTCTGGGGCCAACGTCCTGACTTTC. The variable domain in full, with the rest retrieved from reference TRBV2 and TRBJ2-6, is EPEVTQTPSHQVTQMGQEVILRCVPISNHLYFYWYRQILGQKVEFLVSFYNNEISEKSEIFDDQFSVERPDGSNFTLKIRSTKLEDSAMYFCASRPQGSGANVLTFGAGSRLTVL.

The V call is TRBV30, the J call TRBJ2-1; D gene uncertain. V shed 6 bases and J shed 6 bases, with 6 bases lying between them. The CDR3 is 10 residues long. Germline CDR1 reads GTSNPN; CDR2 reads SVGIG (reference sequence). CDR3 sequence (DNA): TGTGCCTGTATGATCAATGAGCAGTTCTTC. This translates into CACMINEQFF.

The CDR3 nucleotides read TGCGCCAGCAGCTTGGGTGTTTTTGGCAATGAGCAGTTCTTC. The encoded protein is CASSLGVFGNEQFF. The rearrangement links TRBV5-1 to TRBJ2-1; unclear D gene. V shed 0 bases and J shed 6 bases, with 10 bases lying between them. The CDR3 extends over 14 amino acids. Germline lookup yields CDR1 SGHRS and CDR2 YFSETQ.

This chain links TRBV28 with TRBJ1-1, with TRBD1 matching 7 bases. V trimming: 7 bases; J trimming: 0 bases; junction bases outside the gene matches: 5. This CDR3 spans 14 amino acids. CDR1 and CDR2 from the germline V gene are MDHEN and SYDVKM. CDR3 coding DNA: TGTGCCAGCACCACGACAGGGTTGAACACTGAAGCTTTCTTT. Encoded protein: CASTTTGLNTEAFF.

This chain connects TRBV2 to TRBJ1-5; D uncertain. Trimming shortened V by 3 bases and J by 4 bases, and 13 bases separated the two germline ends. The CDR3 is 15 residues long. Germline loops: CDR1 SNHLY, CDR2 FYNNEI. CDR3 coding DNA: TGTGCCAGCAGTGAGGACCTTGTCGTTAATCAGCCCCAGCATTTT. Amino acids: CASSEDLVVNQPQHF.

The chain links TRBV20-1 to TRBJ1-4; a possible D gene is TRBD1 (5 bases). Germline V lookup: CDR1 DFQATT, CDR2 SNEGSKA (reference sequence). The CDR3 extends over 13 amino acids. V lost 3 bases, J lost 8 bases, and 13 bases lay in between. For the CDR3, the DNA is TGCAGTGCTAGTTGGGCAGGGAAAGAAAAACTGTTTTTT. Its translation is CSASWAGKEKLFF.

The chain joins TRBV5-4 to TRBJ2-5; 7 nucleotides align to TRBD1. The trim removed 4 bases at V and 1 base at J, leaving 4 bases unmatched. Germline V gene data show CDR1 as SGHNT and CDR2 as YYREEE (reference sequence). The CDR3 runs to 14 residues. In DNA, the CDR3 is TGTGCCAGCAGCACGGGACAGAGCCAAGAGACCCAGTACTTC. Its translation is CASSTGQSQETQYF.

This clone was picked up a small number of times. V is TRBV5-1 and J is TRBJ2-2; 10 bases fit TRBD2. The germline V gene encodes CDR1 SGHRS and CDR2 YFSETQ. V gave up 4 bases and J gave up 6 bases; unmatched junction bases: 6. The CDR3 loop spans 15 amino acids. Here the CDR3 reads CASSLAGARSGELFF. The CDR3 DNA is TGCGCCAGCAGCCTAGCGGGAGCTAGATCCGGGGAGCTGTTTTTT.

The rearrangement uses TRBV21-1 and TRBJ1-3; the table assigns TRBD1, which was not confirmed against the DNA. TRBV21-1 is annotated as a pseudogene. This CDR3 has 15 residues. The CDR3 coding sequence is TGTGCCAGCAGCTCCCGGACAGGGACTGGAAACACCATATATTTT. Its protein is CASSSRTGTGNTIYF.